This TCR beta chain comes out of a study of identical twins (dated by TCRdb to 2016 to 2017). Turning to the overall study: TCR alpha and beta repertoires from monozygotic twins, unrelated adults of various ages and cord blood were deep-sequenced to test whether fetal clonotypes persist. Replicate twin experiments were performed at different times using different library preparation protocols to rule out contamination. General study outcomes and caveats: Invariant T cells such as MAIT and iNKT could partly confound zero-insertion analyses, though diverse VJ usage argued against this for most clonotypes. Excess twin sharing in beta out-of-frame sequences was weaker because fewer shared sequences lowered the signal-to-noise ratio. Out-of-frame TCR alpha sequences shared between twins showed an excess of low generation-probability sequences compared with coincidental sharing between unrelated individuals. Abundant cord blood beta clonotypes carried fewer insertions; young adult naive repertoires showed a weaker similar trend, while memory repertoires showed none. Because the same donors could not be followed over many years, the conclusions relied on cross-sectional statistical analysis. Out-of-frame TCR alpha sharing in monozygotic twins was systematically underestimated by recombination models, whereas sharing between unrelated individuals was in agreement with the recombination models.

Every donor was a healthy Caucasian. Three pairs of female monozygotic twins, all aged 18 to 29 years, were included in the twin cohort. Positive isolation kits from Invitrogen were used to isolate CD4+ and CD8+ T cell populations. The CDR3 has 10 amino acids, counting the end cysteine and phenylalanine. Only the CDR3 region is kept as DNA, spanning 30 bases read in frame from base 1. As encoded in the germline V gene, CDR1 is SQVTM while CDR2 is ANQGSEA. V sheds 8 bases and J sheds 2 bases, leaving 5 bases between their ends. This clonotype was picked up a small number of times. Its antigen is currently not known. The input lacks base qualities; no much larger clone sits a single base away. The library was generated by 5' RACE. For sequencing, an Illumina HiSeq 2000 was employed. A universal primer binding site was introduced by template switching, and a unique molecular identifier was present in the final cDNA, enabling accurate counting of TCR cDNA molecules. First-strand cDNA for TCR alpha and beta chains was synthesized from specific primers in the conserved constant-segment region. To control for contamination, each cDNA library was double barcoded with a SMART-Mk sample barcode plus Illumina barcodes. Two successive PCR steps introduced TruSeq adapter sequences along with Illumina sample barcodes. The TCR alpha and beta cDNA libraries were sequenced on the Illumina HiSeq platform using custom primers. The original methods were these. Raw reads were processed with MiGEC to extract unique molecular identifiers, and MiXCR was used to determine CDR3 positions. Recombination models were inferred per individual with the repgenHMM and IGoR tools using an EM algorithm. The tcR package in R was used for shared clonotype analysis, with sharing normalized by the product of cloneset sizes. To study raw recombination without the effects of thymic and clonal selection, out-of-frame nonproductive sequences were analyzed. The raw public data were reprocessed by TCRdb itself: fastp quality trimming at Q25, MiXCR clonotype calling, in-frame beta chains only. Rows are unified per CDR3 protein, each entry keeping the most common DNA and genes. TCRdb's processing, not the authors', yielded these V and J calls. Counted in this sample were 400,000 to 600,000 distinct CDR3 sequences; approximately 20% of them appeared once. Approximately 0.52% of the sample belongs to the ten largest clones.

The same data also went into a second study, on yellow fever vaccine responses in identical twins. The second study's paper adds: According to the authors, in identical twins the way T cells responded to vaccination appeared partly convergent and partly personalized. In identical twins, the study followed T cell clones that responded to the vaccine with precision.

The receptor chain draws on TRBV29-1 and TRBJ2-3, with the D gene call left open. This clonotype originated in a young woman in good health. The sample taken for sequencing was CD4+ T cells sorted from blood. The CDR3 sequence is CSTYTDTQYF. At the DNA level, the sequence is TGCAGCACCTACACAGATACGCAGTATTTT.